The source of this T cell receptor beta chain is a study of T cell repertoires in cytomegalovirus infection (dated by TCRdb to between 2019 and 2020). The study in broad terms: Alongside well-studied HLA-B-restricted epitopes, the peptide stimulations were aimed at recently identified HLA-C-restricted CMV epitopes, whose presentation resists viral immunomodulation. Donor HLA type was relevant to the analysis, because carriage of CMV infection together with the matching HLA type was indicated by public TCR beta signatures. Results and caveats for the whole study, not just this receptor: Carriers of CMV infection plus the relevant HLA type were discriminated by the cumulative frequency of public TCR beta family members in the study cohort and in an independent roughly 400-donor cohort. The ex vivo response was dominated by HLA-C-restricted CMV-specific TCR beta clonotypes, and the single most frequent clonotype in two of eight donors was supplied by these HLA-C-restricted clonotypes.

Comments on this clonotype: Its antigen is not yet known. The record has no base qualities; no much larger clone is one base away.

The treatment or condition label, read with the paper, signifies: in vitro stimulation with specific CMV peptide epitopes to enrich CMV-specific T cells. The instrument was an Illumina HiSeq 1500. TCRdb trimmed public reads at Q25 via fastp, called clones via MiXCR and kept in-frame beta chains. One record per CDR3 amino acid sequence lists the most common genes and DNA. In all, the sample holds hundreds of thousands of distinct CDR3 sequences, and 30% to 40% of those were seen once. The top ten hold about an eighth of the sample. The TCR comes from a human donor in good health (CMV status not recorded). Some clones in this sample may be carry-over from other donors' samples. Source: cultured CD8+ T cells from PBMCs, taken from culture after CMV antigen stimulation.

The DNA is as follows: TGTGCCAGCAGCTCGGGGTCCTCGGGATACTCACCCCTCCACTTT. It codes for CASSSGSSGYSPLHF. The sequence is built from TRBV7-6 and TRBJ1-6, with the D segment identity uncertain. The CDR3 starts with the cysteine, ends with the phenylalanine, and has 15 residues. Only CDR3 DNA remains: 45 bases, in frame from the first base. Cut back by 4 bases and 10 bases, the V and J ends lie 17 bases apart. CDR1 and CDR2, looked up from the germline V gene, are SGHVS and FNYEAQ.